The present T cell receptor beta chain was sequenced within a study of identical twins. V was trimmed by 2 bases and J by 2 bases, leaving 8 bases between them. The CDR3 has 14 residues. Germline values: CDR1 MNHEY, CDR2 SVGEGT. TCRdb reanalysed the 5' RACE reads using MiXCR and keeps one entry per CDR3 protein. The sample lists 400,000 to 550,000 distinct CDR3 sequences, about 20% occurring once. These data also featured in a second study, about T cells expressing NK-cell markers. According to that study: The authors derived TCR beta repertoires from sorted CD3+CD56+NKG2C+, CD3+CD56+NKG2C- and CD3+CD56-NKG2C+ T cells. Similarly, these clonotypes led the CD3+CD56-NKG2C+ fraction as well in four donors.

Sequenced material: CD4+ T cells sorted from blood. The origin of this receptor is a woman under 30 in good health. The V gene is TRBV6-2 or TRBV6-3, the J gene TRBJ2-3; possible D gene TRBD1, 6 bases. CDR3 amino acids: CASSYGTFTDTQYF. DNA for the CDR3: TGTGCCAGCAGTTACGGGACATTCACAGATACGCAGTATTTT.